One T cell receptor (beta chain) is described in this entry. The data originate from a study of blood T cell repertoires in COVID-19. The overall study: There were acute and convalescent COVID-19 samples, and they came from the United States, Italy and Spain. Sources were T cells, B-cell-depleted T cells, or PBMCs; the material itself was cDNA or gDNA.

After removal of 5 bases from V and 2 bases from J, the junction contained 7 bases not matched to a gene. CDR1 and CDR2 (germline): MNHEY, SMNVEV (reference sequence). CDR3 length: 16 residues. Study processing details: Reference gene primers were amplified, and this amplification served to estimate nucleated cell counts. Repertoires were generated with immunoSEQ multiplex PCR, while TCRdb's copy carries only in-frame clones and drops some. The V and J calls and clone size were taken over from that table, and D and trimming were inferred from the DNA. The sample yields under 350,000 clones, 80% to 90% seen once.

This sequence joins TRBV27 and TRBJ2-3, with 10 nucleotides matching TRBD2. The specimen sequenced was peripheral blood. This receptor was identified in a woman in her 70s with acute or convalescent COVID-19. The CDR3 DNA follows: TGTGCCAGCAGTCGTCGGACTAGCGGTAACACAGATACGCAGTATTTT. It specifies CASSRRTSGNTDTQYF.